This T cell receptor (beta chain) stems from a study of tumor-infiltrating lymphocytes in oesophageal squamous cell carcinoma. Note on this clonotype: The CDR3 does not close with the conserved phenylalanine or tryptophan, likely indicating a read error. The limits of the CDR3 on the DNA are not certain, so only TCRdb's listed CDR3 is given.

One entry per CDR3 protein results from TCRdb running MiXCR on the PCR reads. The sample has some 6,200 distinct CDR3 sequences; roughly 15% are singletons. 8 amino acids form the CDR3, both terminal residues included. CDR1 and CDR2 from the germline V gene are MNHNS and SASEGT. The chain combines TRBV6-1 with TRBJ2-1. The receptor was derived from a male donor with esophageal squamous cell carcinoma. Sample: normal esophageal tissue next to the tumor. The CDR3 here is CASSELTP.